These 15 T cell receptor beta chains originate from one sample sequenced in a study of CD8+ T cells in alopecia areata. Following extraction, RNA underwent reverse transcription to cDNA, which served as the sequencing template. Data came from immunoSEQ multiplex PCR; TCRdb stores just in-frame clones and leaves some out. The sample includes about 120,000 clones, none of them occurring once. Input material: lesional skin. The source is a C3H/HeJ mouse with alopecia areata. The MHC haplotype of the strain is H2-k.

Points on this clone: Mouse germline and gene names are used. The missing CDR3 end, 4 residues past where the read stops, is filled in from the germline J gene. V gene TRBV19 combines with J gene TRBJ1-1; 8 bases match TRBD1. Germline V gives CDR1 FNHDT, CDR2 SITEND (reference sequence). The CDR3 length is 13 residues. Here the CDR3 reads CASSIRQGPEVFF. The sequenced CDR3 bases are TGTGCCAGCAGTATACGACAGGGGCCA.

A note on this clone: Gene names are mouse gene names. The read halts 4 residues ahead of the CDR3 end, with the missing end drawn from the germline J gene. V and J are TRBV5 and TRBJ1-4, with D possibly matching TRBD1 (6 bases). Germline-derived CDR1 and CDR2 are LGHNA and YNLKQL (reference sequence). Trimming removed 2 bases from V and 3 bases from J, with 13 bases in between. This CDR3 spans 16 amino acids. The CDR3 DNA, read in part, is TGTGCCAGCAGCCAACCAACAGGGAGGACCAACGAA. It encodes CASSQPTGRTNE. From start to end, the CDR3 is CASSQPTGRTNERLFF.

This clone was observed a few times. Mouse names are used for the genes. Read sequence stops 4 residues before the CDR3 end, and the germline J gene provides the missing end. This chain connects TRBV13-3 to TRBJ2-2; 12 bases fit TRBD1. There are 18 residues in the CDR3. Germline V gives CDR1 NNHDY, CDR2 SYVADS. Germline trimming cut 5 bases from V and 6 bases from J; bases unmatched to any gene: 14. The CDR3 bases that were read are TGTGCCAGCAGCCCCGGGACAGGGGGCGCGGGGCCCCCCGGG. Amino acid sequence: CASSPGTGGAGPPG. The entire CDR3 protein is CASSPGTGGAGPPGQLYF.

There are many counts of this clone. Genes and germline come from the mouse. The read is 4 residues too short to cover the CDR3 end, so that end is filled in from the germline J gene. The chain couples TRBV13-3 to TRBJ1-1, with a possible D match to TRBD1 (5 bases). Germline V gene sequence: CDR1 NNHDY, CDR2 SYVADS. Trimming pared 1 base from V and 1 base from J, leaving 11 bases between. The CDR3 extends over 15 amino acids. The CDR3 spells CASSDISGGNTEVFF. The sequenced CDR3 bases are TGTGCCAGCAGTGATATCTCCGGGGGGAACACA.

To note about this clone: Genes here carry mouse names. The read terminates 4 residues ahead of where the CDR3 ends, so the germline J gene completes it. The chain joins TRBV13-3 to TRBJ1-4, with unresolved D. This CDR3 comprises 15 residues. V was pared by 0 bases and J by 3 bases, with 9 bases between. Germline CDR1 reads NNHDY; CDR2 reads SYVADS. The CDR3 DNA, read in part, is TGTGCCAGCAGTGATGCGAGAGAGGCCAACGAA. Translating gives CASSDAREANE. The whole CDR3 protein reads CASSDAREANERLFF.

This clone occurred a few times. Mouse gene names apply. The read halts 4 residues ahead of the CDR3 end, with the missing end drawn from the germline J gene. V gene TRBV1 combines with J gene TRBJ2-2; D might be TRBD1 (6 bases). V was trimmed by 0 bases and J by 3 bases, leaving 8 bases between them. Germline CDR1 and CDR2: NSQYPW and LRSPGD (reference sequence). The CDR3 contains 15 residues. The DNA read from the CDR3 is TGCACCTGCAGTGCAGACCAGGGGTACACCGGG. Translation gives CTCSADQGYTG. The CDR3 reads in full as CTCSADQGYTGQLYF. The whole variable domain, remainder taken from reference TRBV1 and TRBJ2-2, is VTLLEQNPRWRLVPRGQAVNLRCILKNSQYPWMSWYQQDLQKQLQWLFTLRSPGDKEVKSLPGADYLATRVTDTELRLQVANMSQGRTLYCTCSADQGYTGQLYFGEGSKLTVL.

On this clone: One end of the junction is discordant with germline, which a read error may explain. These gene names are mouse names. Read data end 4 residues before the CDR3 end; the end is taken from the germline J gene. The rearrangement joins TRBV19 to TRBJ1-4; 11 positions match TRBD1. Germline values: CDR1 FNHDT, CDR2 SITEND (reference sequence). The CDR3 covers 14 residues. Incomplete CDR3 DNA: TGTGCCGGCAGAAGGGACAGGGGGAACGAA. Translation: CAGRRDRGNE. The complete CDR3 protein is CAGRRDRGNERLFF.

Details on this clone: Gene names and germline refer to mouse. The CDR3 bases that were read are TGTGCCAGCAGACCGGGGGACAGTAGTGCAGAA. It specifies CASRPGDSSAE. The full CDR3 protein is CASRPGDSSAETLYF. This chain links TRBV19 with TRBJ2-3, with 7 positions matching TRBD1. The sequence runs out 4 residues before the end of the CDR3; the remainder is reconstructed from the germline J gene. This CDR3 is built from 15 residues. Losses at the gene ends were 5 bases for V and 0 bases for J; bases not matched to a gene: 6. Germline values: CDR1 FNHDT, CDR2 SITEND (reference sequence). The full variable domain, rest sourced from reference TRBV19 and TRBJ2-3, is GGIITQTPKFLIGQEGQKLTLKCQQNFNHDTMYWYRQDSGKGLRLIYYSITENDLQKGDLSEGYDASREKKSSFSLTVTSAQKNEMAVFLCASRPGDSSAETLYFGSGTRLTVL.

For this clone: The protein recorded in TCRdb does not match the translated DNA at residue 12; the protein presented here comes from translating the DNA. Gene names are mouse gene names. The read falls 3 residues short of the CDR3 end, and the missing part is taken from the germline J gene. The rearrangement links TRBV13-3 to TRBJ1-3; TRBD1 might be the D (5 bases). This CDR3 is 15 amino acids long. V was shortened by 2 bases and J by 1 base, with 10 bases between the two germline ends. CDR1 and CDR2 from the germline V gene are NNHDY and SYVADS. This CDR3 is CASSERGVSGNTLYF. The sequenced CDR3 bases are TGTGCCAGCAGTGAGCGAGGGGTCTCTGGAAATACG.

This clone turned up a few times. The gene names given are mouse names. The CDR3 end is not reached by the read, which stops 4 residues before it; the germline J gene fills it in. The V gene is TRBV13-3, the J gene TRBJ2-1; 8 bases are shared with TRBD2. Germline V lookup: CDR1 NNHDY, CDR2 SYVADS. The CDR3 runs 17 residues. J lost 2 bases, V lost 2 bases, and 9 bases had no gene match. CDR3 DNA, as far as it was read: TGTGCCAGCAGTGAGTCTCTGGGGGGCGGTTACTATGCT. Translating gives CASSESLGGGYYA. The whole CDR3 sequence reads CASSESLGGGYYAEQFF.

This clone was counted a few times. Gene names and germline match the mouse. The read terminates 4 residues ahead of where the CDR3 ends, so the germline J gene completes it. The V call is TRBV19, the J call TRBJ2-7; 8 bases are a match to TRBD2. Germline trimming cut 5 bases from V and 0 bases from J; bases unmatched to any gene: 7. CDR3 length: 15 residues. CDR1 and CDR2 (germline): FNHDT, SITEND (reference sequence). The CDR3 DNA, read in part, is TGTGCCAGCAGGAACTTGGACTGGGACTCCTAT. Its protein is CASRNLDWDSY. The whole CDR3 reads CASRNLDWDSYEQYF.

The sample holds many counts of this clone. Genes and germline come from the mouse. The observed sequence ends 4 residues before the CDR3 terminus, with the missing tail filled in from the germline J gene. This chain links TRBV13-3 with TRBJ2-1, with 7 bases matching TRBD1. There are 15 residues in the CDR3. The germline V gene has CDR1 NNHDY and CDR2 SYVADS. J was trimmed by 1 base and V by 5 bases; bases with no gene match: 6. CDR3 sequence: CASRLRDRNYAEQFF. The CDR3 DNA, read in part, is TGTGCCAGCAGGCTCCGGGACAGAAACTATGCT.

Note on this clone: At residue 13, TCRdb's protein is not the same as the translated DNA, so the protein here was read from the DNA. The listed genes are named as in mouse. CDR3 residues: CASSDAYRVSGNTLYF. CDR3 bases read: TGTGCCAGCAGTGATGCTTACAGGGTTTCTGGAAATACG. The chain links TRBV13-3 to TRBJ1-3; the D gene is possibly TRBD1 (6 bases). Read coverage stops 3 residues before the CDR3 terminus; the germline J gene supplies the remainder. CDR3 length: 16 residues. Germline V gene sequence: CDR1 NNHDY, CDR2 SYVADS. Trimming removed 0 bases at V and 0 bases at J, with 10 bases between.

Comments on this clone: The genes are named according to mouse. Read sequence stops 4 residues before the CDR3 end, and the germline J gene provides the missing end. The chain joins TRBV17 to TRBJ2-1; 9 bases line up with TRBD2. Germline V CDR1 and CDR2: MNHDT, YYDKIL. The CDR3 sequence is 14 residues long. Losses at the gene ends were 7 bases for V and 3 bases for J; bases not matched to a gene: 4. The CDR3 sequence: CASKLWGGYAEQFF. The part of the CDR3 DNA that was read is TGTGCTAGCAAACTCTGGGGGGGCTATGCT.

This clone has a handful of counts. There is a difference at residue 13 between the TCRdb protein and the DNA translation, so the protein given here was translated from the DNA. Gene names denote mouse genes. The CDR3 is cut off 3 residues early in the read; its end comes from the germline J gene. V and J are TRBV19 and TRBJ1-6; 8 bases are a match to TRBD1. TRBJ1-6 has ORF status, its function being uncertain. Germline CDR1 reads FNHDT; CDR2 reads SITEND (reference sequence). CDR3 size: 16 residues. V gave up 4 bases and J gave up 4 bases; unmatched junction bases: 7. Partial CDR3 DNA: TGTGCCAGCAGTTCCGGGACAGGAGGTTATAATTCGCCC. Amino acids: CASSSGTGGYNSP. The entire CDR3 protein reads CASSSGTGGYNSPLYF.